This TCR beta chain is drawn from a study of control samples from healthy donors and cancer patients. J lost 8 bases, V lost 3 bases, and 6 bases had no gene match. The CDR3 has 13 residues. CDR1 and CDR2 from the germline V gene are MNHEY and SMNVEV (reference sequence). Assay: immunoSEQ multiplex PCR; the TCRdb copy retains only in-frame clones and omits some. The sample shows some 220,000 clones, roughly 94% of them seen only once. Concerning this clone: The sample carries other DNA sequences with the same CDR3.

This sequence originates from a man aged 50-60 years in good health. Sequencing used blood. V and J are TRBV27 and TRBJ1-2, with TRBD1 matching 7 bases. CDR3 nucleotide sequence: TGTGCCAGCAGTTTGCGACAGGGAGGAGGCTACACCTTC. Protein sequence: CASSLRQGGGYTF.